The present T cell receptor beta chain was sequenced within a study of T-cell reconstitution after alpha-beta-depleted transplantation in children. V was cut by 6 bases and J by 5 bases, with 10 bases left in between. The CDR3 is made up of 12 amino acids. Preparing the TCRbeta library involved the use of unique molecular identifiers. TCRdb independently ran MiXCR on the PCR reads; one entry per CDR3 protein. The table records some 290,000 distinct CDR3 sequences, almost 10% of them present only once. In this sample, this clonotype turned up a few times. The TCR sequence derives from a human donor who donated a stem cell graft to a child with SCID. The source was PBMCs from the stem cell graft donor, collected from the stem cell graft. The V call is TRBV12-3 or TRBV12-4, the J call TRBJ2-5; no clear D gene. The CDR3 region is CASSPTFETQYF. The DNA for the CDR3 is TGTGCCAGCAGCCCCACCTTTGAGACCCAGTACTTC.